A single sample gave rise to the 21 T cell receptor beta chains below, sequenced in a study of tumor-infiltrating lymphocytes in primary liver carcinoma. RNA and DNA were co-extracted from about 19-30 mg of unsorted bulk tissue. From approximately 550 ng of total RNA, TCR beta-specific cDNA was reverse-transcribed using a constant-region primer. For TCR beta, libraries were produced by three nested multiplex PCR rounds using slightly modified ARM-PCR. Amplification in the first two PCR rounds was performed using TRBV1-TRBV30 forward primers and a C-beta reverse primer for approximately 10 cycles each. Via MiXCR, TCRdb re-called the multiplex PCR reads, giving one row per CDR3 protein. The table shows 75,000 to 80,000 distinct CDR3 sequences, with roughly 71% occurring only once. Sequencing was done on a sample of tumor-adjacent normal liver tissue. These receptors all stem from a man in his forties with primary liver carcinoma and hepatitis B virus infection.

Points on this clonotype: A read error may produce the germline difference seen at one junction end. The rearrangement links TRBV10-3 to TRBJ1-1; possibly TRBD1 for D (6 bases). The CDR3 runs to 15 residues. Per germline, CDR1 ENHRY and CDR2 SYGVKD. The CDR3 protein is CAISDAGTPNTETFF. CDR3 DNA: TGTGCCATAAGTGATGCCGGGACACCGAACACTGAAACTTTCTTT.

Worth noting for this clonotype: A read error may produce the germline difference seen at one junction end. This chain's CDR3 is CTSSLGDTGWAQPQHF. The CDR3 DNA follows: TGTACCAGCAGCTTAGGAGACACGGGTTGGGCTCAGCCCCAGCATTTT. This rearrangement joins TRBV11-2 to TRBJ1-5; D gene unclear. Germline CDR1 reads SGHAT; CDR2 reads FQNNGV. The CDR3 is 16 amino acids.

This clonotype was observed a few times. One junction end disagrees with the germline gene, perhaps due to a read error. The J gene is TRBJ2-4, the V gene TRBV5-1, with TRBD2 as a possible D gene (7 bases). This CDR3 comprises 15 residues. Germline V gene data show CDR1 as SGHRS and CDR2 as YFSETQ. This chain's CDR3 is CASSFGGLAKNIEYF. As DNA, the CDR3 is TGCGCCAGCAGCTTCGGGGGGCTAGCCAAAAACATTGAGTACTTC.

J is TRBJ2-7 and V is TRBV4-1, with TRBD1 matching 7 bases. Germline V gives CDR1 MGHRA, CDR2 YSYEKL. CDR3 length: 15 residues. V lost 4 bases, J lost 0 bases, and 6 bases stayed unmatched. CDR3 loop: CASSLPDRLSYEQYF. In DNA, the CDR3 is TGCGCCAGCAGCCTGCCGGACAGGCTCTCCTACGAGCAGTACTTC.

Comments on this clonotype: At one end, the junction sequence differs from germline, possibly due to a read error. The V gene is TRBV4-3, the J gene TRBJ2-3, with 7 bases that match TRBD2. The CDR3 has 16 amino acids. Looked up from germline, CDR1 is LGHNA and CDR2 is YSLEER. This chain's CDR3 is CTSSQELARGADTQYF. The CDR3 region has the DNA TGCACCAGCAGCCAAGAACTAGCGAGGGGCGCAGATACGCAGTATTTT.

This clonotype was observed many times. The CDR3 sequence: CASNRGQVLYEQYF. The CDR3 nucleotides are TGTGCCAGCAACCGGGGACAGGTCCTTTACGAGCAGTACTTC. V is TRBV28 and J is TRBJ2-7; TRBD1 agrees at 8 bases. The CDR3 contains 14 residues. Germline trimming cut 7 bases from V and 4 bases from J; bases unmatched to any gene: 9. Germline assignment: CDR1 MDHEN and CDR2 SYDVKM. Full variable domain (outside the CDR3, taken from reference TRBV28 and TRBJ2-7): DVKVTQSSRYLVKRTGEKVFLECVQDMDHENMFWYRQDPGLGLRLIYFSYDVKMKEKGDIPEGYSVSREKKERFSLILESASTNQTSMYLCASNRGQVLYEQYFGPGTRLTVT.

Worth noting for this clonotype: Because it lacks the conserved phenylalanine or tryptophan at the end, this CDR3 is likely a read error. The chain uses TRBV29-1 and TRBJ2-7; 10 nucleotides agree with TRBD2. CDR3 length: 13 amino acids. The J segment lost 3 bases and the V segment lost 3 bases, leaving 2 bases of the junction unmatched. The germline V gene has CDR1 SQVTM and CDR2 ANQGSEA. The CDR3 sequence: CSVDASGSYEQYL. The CDR3 nucleotides read TGCAGCGTTGATGCTAGCGGGAGCTACGAGCAGTACCTC.

This clonotype was observed a single time. In this CDR3 the conserved last residue, phenylalanine or tryptophan, is missing, so a read error is likely. The V call is TRBV10-2, the J call TRBJ2-3; 10 positions agree with TRBD2. Germline loops: CDR1 WSHSY, CDR2 SAAADI. There are 19 residues in the CDR3. After removal of 5 bases from V and 0 bases from J, the junction contained 14 bases not matched to a gene. CDR3 sequence reads: CASSHLNGTSVESTDTQYY. The CDR3 DNA follows: TGCGCCAGCAGTCACTTAAACGGGACTAGCGTCGAAAGCACAGATACGCAGTATTAT.

This chain connects TRBV6-2 or TRBV6-3 to TRBJ2-3, with D tentatively TRBD2 (6 bases). This CDR3 has 15 amino acids. V was clipped by 6 bases and J by 5 bases, with 18 bases between them. Germline assignment: CDR1 MNHEY and CDR2 SVGEGT. CDR3 loop: CASRPHLAALDTQYF. The DNA for the CDR3 is TGTGCCAGCAGACCGCATTTAGCGGCACTAGATACGCAGTATTTT.

This clonotype was counted between two and nine times. In nucleotides, the CDR3 is TGCGCCAGCAGTCAAAGGACAGGGAATGGCACCGGGGAGCTGTTTTTT. It encodes CASSQRTGNGTGELFF. The chain combines TRBV23-1 with TRBJ2-2, with TRBD1 matching over 8 bases. TRBV23-1 is known as an ORF, though its function is uncertain. There are 16 residues in the CDR3. The junction had 6 bases not matched to a gene; V was cut back by 2 bases and J by 4 bases.

The chain carries TRBV11-2 and TRBJ1-4; D is unresolved. The V and J ends lost 9 bases and 0 bases respectively, with 17 bases between them. Looked up from germline, CDR1 is SGHAT and CDR2 is FQNNGV. The CDR3 totals 16 residues. CDR3 sequence: CASSPCIAPTNEKLFF. Written as DNA, the CDR3 is TGTGCCAGTAGCCCTTGCATAGCTCCAACTAATGAAAAACTGTTTTTT.

Notes on this clonotype: This sequence may be a read error, since a much larger clone differs from it by one base. The chain joins TRBV10-2 to TRBJ2-7; 10 nucleotides align to TRBD1. Unmatched junction bases numbered 8, after V lost 4 bases and J lost 5 bases. Germline V lookup: CDR1 WSHSY, CDR2 SAAADI. The CDR3 is made up of 15 amino acids. The CDR3 DNA reads as TGCGCCAGCAGTGCATTTCCCGGGACAGGGGACGAGCAGTACTTC. Protein: CASSAFPGTGDEQYF.

With respect to this clonotype: A read error may account for a junction end that differs from germline. The V and J genes are TRBV29-1 and TRBJ2-1, with TRBD1 identical over 8 bases. Germline V gene data show CDR1 as SQVTM and CDR2 as ANQGSEA. The CDR3 totals 15 residues. Here the CDR3 reads CSVKDPGQELNEQFF. CDR3 DNA sequence: TGCAGCGTTAAAGACCCGGGACAGGAGCTAAATGAGCAGTTCTTC.

About this clonotype itself: Just one base apart from a much larger clone, this may be a read error. This chain joins TRBV11-2 and TRBJ2-5; the D is unclear. The V end was cut by 0 bases, the J end by 3 bases, with 17 bases between. The CDR3 extends over 17 amino acids. The germline V gene encodes CDR1 SGHAT and CDR2 FQNNGV. The CDR3 reads CASSLEPGMGSEETQYF. In DNA form, the CDR3 reads TGTGCCAGCAGCTTAGAGCCGGGTATGGGGTCAGAAGAGACCCAGTACTTC.

Remarks on this clonotype: Sequence at one end of the junction differs from germline and may be a read error. The V call is TRBV4-1, the J call TRBJ1-2; D is possibly TRBD1 (6 bases). The germline gives CDR1 MGHRA, CDR2 YSYEKL. The CDR3 totals 13 residues. CDR3 amino acids: CAISQEGDYGYTF. CDR3 bases: TGCGCCATCAGCCAAGAGGGGGACTATGGCTACACCTTC.

The DNA for the CDR3 is TGTGCCAGCCGACCCTGGGGGGACATTGAAGCTTTCTTT. Translating gives CASRPWGDIEAFF. V gene TRBV2 combines with J gene TRBJ1-1, with D tentatively TRBD1 (6 bases). CDR1 SNHLY and CDR2 FYNNEI come from the germline V gene. The CDR3 sequence is 13 residues long. Deletions cut 8 bases from V and 7 bases from J, with 17 bases between.

The sample holds many counts of this clonotype. This chain uses TRBV6-1 with TRBJ2-7; no clear D gene. The CDR3 runs 14 residues. Trimming left V 4 bases short and J 3 bases short, with 13 bases between. The germline gives CDR1 MNHNS, CDR2 SASEGT. CDR3: CASSGAPDGYEQYF. DNA for the CDR3: TGTGCCAGCAGTGGAGCCCCGGACGGCTACGAGCAGTACTTC.

The rearrangement links TRBV10-3 to TRBJ2-7; D uncertain. V dropped 2 bases and J dropped 1 base, with 9 bases sitting between them. CDR3 length equals 14 residues. Germline CDR1 ENHRY, CDR2 SYGVKD. CDR3 nucleotides: TGTGCCATCAGTGAGCCCAGAGTTTCCTACGAGCAGTACTTC. This gives the protein CAISEPRVSYEQYF.

To note about this clonotype: A junction end diverges from the germline sequence, so it may reflect a read error. The chain is built from TRBV6-5 and TRBJ2-7; no reliable D call. The CDR3 runs to 13 residues. Germline CDR1 is MNHEY and CDR2 is SVGAGI. The CDR3 loop is CANSPPQSYGQYF. Written as DNA, the CDR3 is TGTGCCAACAGTCCCCCACAGAGCTACGGGCAGTACTTC.

About this clonotype itself: The junction differs from germline at one of its ends, possibly a read error. The chain carries TRBV6-1 and TRBJ2-7, with TRBD1 matching over 7 bases. CDR1 and CDR2 (germline): MNHNS, SASEGT. The CDR3 spans 14 residues. The CDR3 DNA reads TGTGCCAGTAGCGAGGGGGCTCCCCCCTACAAGCAGTACTTC. Translated: CASSEGAPPYKQYF.

Turning to this clonotype: Its ends do not fully match the called genes, so a read error is possible. V is TRBV14 and J is TRBJ2-5; D may correspond to TRBD1 or TRBD2 (6 bases each). The V gene's germline CDR1 is SGHDN and CDR2 FVKESK. The CDR3 is made up of 15 amino acids. The CDR3 protein is CASSLLKGGEKTRYF. CDR3 DNA sequence: TGTGCCAGCAGCCTCCTGAAGGGGGGAGAAAAGACCCGGTACTTC.